The T cell receptor (beta chain) under discussion was sequenced for a study of cytomegalovirus exposure and HLA in healthy donors. Vbeta (60) and Jbeta (13) primers were used in the PCR. The table came from immunoSEQ multiplex PCR; TCRdb's copy has only in-frame clones and leaves some out. The table has under 200,000 clones, about 79% seen once. V was pared by 4 bases and J by 10 bases, with 7 bases of the junction left unmatched. Germline CDR1 is MNHEY and CDR2 is SVGAGI. The CDR3 extends over 14 amino acids. The sample taken for sequencing was PBMCs. This TCR was recovered from a female donor in good health and CMV-seronegative. The chain recombines TRBV6-5 with TRBJ1-6; TRBD1 matches at 7 bases. CDR3 region: CASSWGQTSSPLHF. In DNA form, the CDR3 reads TGTGCCAGCAGTTGGGGACAGACTTCATCACCCCTCCACTTT.